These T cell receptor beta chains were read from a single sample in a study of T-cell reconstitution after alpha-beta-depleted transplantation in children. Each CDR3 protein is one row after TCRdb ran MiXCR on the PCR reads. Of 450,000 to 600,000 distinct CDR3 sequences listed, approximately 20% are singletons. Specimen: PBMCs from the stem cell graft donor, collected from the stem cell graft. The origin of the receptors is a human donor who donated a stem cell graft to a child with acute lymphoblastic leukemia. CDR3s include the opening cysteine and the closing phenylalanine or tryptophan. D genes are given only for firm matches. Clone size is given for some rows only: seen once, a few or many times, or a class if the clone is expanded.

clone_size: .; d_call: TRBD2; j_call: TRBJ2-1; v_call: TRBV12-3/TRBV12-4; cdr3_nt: TGTGCCAGCCGCGGGGGAGCGGGACTTGCCTACAATGAGCAGTTCTTC; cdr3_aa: CASRGGAGLAYNEQFF
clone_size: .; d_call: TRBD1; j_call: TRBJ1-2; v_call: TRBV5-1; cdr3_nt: TGCGCCAGCAGCTTTGGCGTACAGGGGAACTATGGCTACACCTTC; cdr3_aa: CASSFGVQGNYGYTF
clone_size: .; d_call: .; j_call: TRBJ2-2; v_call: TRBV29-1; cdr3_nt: TGCAGCACTAAGCTCACCGGGGAGCTGTTTTTT; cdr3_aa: CSTKLTGELFF
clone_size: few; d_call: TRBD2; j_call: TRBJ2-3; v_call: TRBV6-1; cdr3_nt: TGTGCCAGCAGGAAGGAGCGGGAGGCTAGAGATACGCAGTATTTT; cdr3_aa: CASRKEREARDTQYF
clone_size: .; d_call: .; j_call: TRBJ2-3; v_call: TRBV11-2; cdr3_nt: TGTGCCAGCAGCTCCCGGGACCCCCGTCAAGATACGCAGTATTTT; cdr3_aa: CASSSRDPRQDTQYF
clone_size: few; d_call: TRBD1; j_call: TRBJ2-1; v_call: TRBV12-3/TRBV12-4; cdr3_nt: TGTGCCAGCAGTCCAACAGCTGGGACAGGGAGTAATGAGCAGTTCTTC; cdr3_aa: CASSPTAGTGSNEQFF
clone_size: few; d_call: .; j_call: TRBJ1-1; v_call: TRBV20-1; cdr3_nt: TGCAGTGCTAGGGACTTAGGAGAGTCTGAAGCTTTCTTT; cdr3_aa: CSARDLGESEAFF
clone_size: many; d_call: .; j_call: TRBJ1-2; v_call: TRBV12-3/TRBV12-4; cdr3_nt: TGTGCCAGCAGTTTATTCTCCGGGCAGGCCCACGGCTACACCTTC; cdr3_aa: CASSLFSGQAHGYTF
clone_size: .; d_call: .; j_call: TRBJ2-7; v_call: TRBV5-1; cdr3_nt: TGCGCCAGCAGCTTGCGGGGCCCGGGTGACAACCTTGGGCAGTACTTC; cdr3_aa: CASSLRGPGDNLGQYF
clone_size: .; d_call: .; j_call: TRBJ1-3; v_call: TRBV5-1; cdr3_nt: TGCGCCAGCGGGCTCTCTAGTGAGCCTGGAAACACCATATATTTT; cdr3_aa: CASGLSSEPGNTIYF
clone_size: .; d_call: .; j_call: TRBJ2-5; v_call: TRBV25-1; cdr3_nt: TGTGCCAGCAGTGAATGGAAGGAAGGAGAGACCCAGTACTTC; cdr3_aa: CASSEWKEGETQYF
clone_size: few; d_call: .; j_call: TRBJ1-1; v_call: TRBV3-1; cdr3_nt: TGTGCCAGCAGCCAAGATCCAGTCGGTGGACAGAAGAACACTGAAGCTTTCTTT; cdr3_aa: CASSQDPVGGQKNTEAFF
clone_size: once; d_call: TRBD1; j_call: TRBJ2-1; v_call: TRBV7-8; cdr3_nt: TGTGCCAGCAGCCTACGGACAGGGGCGTCCTACAATGAGCAGTTCTTC; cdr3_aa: CASSLRTGASYNEQFF
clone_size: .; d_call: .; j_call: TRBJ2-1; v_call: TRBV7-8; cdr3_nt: TGTGCCAGCAGACCTCGACAGATCTCGACCTACAATGAGCAGTTCTTC; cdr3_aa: CASRPRQISTYNEQFF
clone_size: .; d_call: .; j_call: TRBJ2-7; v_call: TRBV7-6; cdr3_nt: TGTGCCAGCAGCCCCCCGGGGGCGGAGAGCCCCTACGAGCAGTACTTC; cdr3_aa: CASSPPGAESPYEQYF
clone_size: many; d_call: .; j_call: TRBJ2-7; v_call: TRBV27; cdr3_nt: TGTGCCAGCAGTTTATCGAGAGGGTACGAGCAGTACTTC; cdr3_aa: CASSLSRGYEQYF
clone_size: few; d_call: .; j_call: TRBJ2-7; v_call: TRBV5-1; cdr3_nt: TGCGCCAGCAGCACCTACGAGACAGTCCCCTCCGAGATTAAGTACTTC; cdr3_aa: CASSTYETVPSEIKYF
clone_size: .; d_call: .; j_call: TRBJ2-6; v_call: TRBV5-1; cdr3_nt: TGCGCCAGCAGCTTGGATAGCCCGGTTCTGATTGGGGCCAACGTCCTGACTTTC; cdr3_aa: CASSLDSPVLIGANVLTF
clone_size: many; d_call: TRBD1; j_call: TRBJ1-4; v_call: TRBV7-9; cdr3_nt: TGTGCCAGCAGCCGAAGGGGGCGCCCCCAGGAAAAACTGTTTTTT; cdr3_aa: CASSRRGRPQEKLFF
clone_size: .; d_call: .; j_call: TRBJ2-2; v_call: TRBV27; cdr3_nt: TGTGCCAGCAGTTGGGCGTCGAACACCGGGGAGCTGTTTTTT; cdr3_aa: CASSWASNTGELFF
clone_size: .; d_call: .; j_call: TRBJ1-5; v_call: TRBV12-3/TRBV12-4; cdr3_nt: TGTGCCAGCAGTTTGGCAGGGCGTTTCAATCAGCCCCAGCATTTT; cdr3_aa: CASSLAGRFNQPQHF
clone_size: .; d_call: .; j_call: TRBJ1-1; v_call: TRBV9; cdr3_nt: TGTGCCAGCACTTCGGACGACACTGAAGCTTTCTTT; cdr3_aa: CASTSDDTEAFF
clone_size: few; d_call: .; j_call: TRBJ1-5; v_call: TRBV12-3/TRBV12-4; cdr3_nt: TGTGCCAGCAGTGGGACGGGGGGGCTTCAGCCCCAGCATTTT; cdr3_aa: CASSGTGGLQPQHF
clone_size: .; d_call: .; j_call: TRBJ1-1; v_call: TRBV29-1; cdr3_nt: TGCAGCCCCGGAGGCACTGAAGCTTTCTTT; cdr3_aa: CSPGGTEAFF
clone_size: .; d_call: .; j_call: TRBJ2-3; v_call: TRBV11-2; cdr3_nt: TGTGCCAGCAGCTTTAGCGGGGACAGGGCAGATACGCAGTATTTT; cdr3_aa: CASSFSGDRADTQYF
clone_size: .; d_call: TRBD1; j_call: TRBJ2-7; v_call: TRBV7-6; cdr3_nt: TGTGCCAGCAGCTTCGACAGGGGTACCTACGAGCAGTACTTC; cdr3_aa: CASSFDRGTYEQYF
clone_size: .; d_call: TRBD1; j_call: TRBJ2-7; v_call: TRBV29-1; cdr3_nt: TGCAGCGTTGCCAAGCCGGGACAGGGGTTCTACGAGCAGTACTTC; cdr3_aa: CSVAKPGQGFYEQYF
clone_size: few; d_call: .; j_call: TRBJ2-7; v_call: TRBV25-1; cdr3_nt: TGTGCCAGCAGTGGAGGTCTGGCCGACTACGAGCAGTACTTC; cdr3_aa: CASSGGLADYEQYF
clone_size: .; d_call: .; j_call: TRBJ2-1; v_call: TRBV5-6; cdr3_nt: TGTGCCAGCAGCTTGGCGGGAGCAGGGGCCAATGAGCAGTTCTTC; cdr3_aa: CASSLAGAGANEQFF
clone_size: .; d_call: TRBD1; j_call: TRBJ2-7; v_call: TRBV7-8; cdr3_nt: TGTGCCAGCAGCTTCGGACAGGAATGGGCCGAGCAGTACTTC; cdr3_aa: CASSFGQEWAEQYF
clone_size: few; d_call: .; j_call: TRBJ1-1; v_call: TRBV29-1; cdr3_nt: TGCAGCGTTGAAGATGGGCCTCAAATGAACACTGAAGCTTTCTTT; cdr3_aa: CSVEDGPQMNTEAFF
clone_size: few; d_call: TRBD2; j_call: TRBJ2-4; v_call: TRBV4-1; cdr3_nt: TGCGCCAGCAGCCCACTACTTGGCGGGAGGGATCAAAACATTCAGTACTTC; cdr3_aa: CASSPLLGGRDQNIQYF
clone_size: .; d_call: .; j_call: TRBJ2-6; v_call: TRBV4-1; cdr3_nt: TGCGCCAGCAGCCAAGACGCAGAGGTCTCTGGGGCCAACGTCCTGACTTTC; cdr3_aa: CASSQDAEVSGANVLTF
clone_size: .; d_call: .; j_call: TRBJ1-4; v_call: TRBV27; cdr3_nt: TGTGCCAGCAGTTTACAGGGGAGGAATGAAAAACTGTTTTTT; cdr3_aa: CASSLQGRNEKLFF
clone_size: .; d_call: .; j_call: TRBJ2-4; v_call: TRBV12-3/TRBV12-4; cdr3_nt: TGTGCCAGCAGTTACCTGTATCAGGGAGAGGCCAAAAACATTCAGTACTTC; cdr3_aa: CASSYLYQGEAKNIQYF
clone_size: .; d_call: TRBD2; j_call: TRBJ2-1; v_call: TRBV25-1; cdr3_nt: TGTGCCAGCAGTGAACGGGGCGGGAGGGCCTCAAATGAGCAGTTCTTC; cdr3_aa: CASSERGGRASNEQFF
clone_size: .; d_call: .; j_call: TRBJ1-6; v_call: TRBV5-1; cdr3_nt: TGCGCCAGCAGCTTGGTGCCGGGACCGAATAATTCACCCCTCCACTTT; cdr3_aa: CASSLVPGPNNSPLHF
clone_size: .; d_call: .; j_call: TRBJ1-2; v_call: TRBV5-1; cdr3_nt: TGCGCCAGCAGCTTGGCCCGGGTGGCGAACTATGGCTACACCTTC; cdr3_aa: CASSLARVANYGYTF
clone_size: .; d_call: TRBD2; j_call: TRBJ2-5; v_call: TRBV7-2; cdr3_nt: TGTGCCAGCAGCTCAGAGGGACTAGCGGGAGAGACCCAGTACTTC; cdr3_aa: CASSSEGLAGETQYF